Below, 15 T cell receptor beta chains from the same sample are listed, as sequenced in a study of T-cell memory formation after mild COVID-19. TCRdb passed the 5' RACE reads through MiXCR, listing each CDR3 protein once. The data show 300,000 to 400,000 distinct CDR3 sequences, with 25% to 30% seen just once and approximately 13% held by the top ten. Specimen: PBMCs or a T cell subset sorted from them (not recorded which). These receptors came from an adult woman who had mild COVID-19 (a few samples of this study predate the infection). Cell type and time point are not known.

This clonotype has more than one count but fewer than ten. This chain links TRBV19 with TRBJ2-3; D possibly uses TRBD1 or TRBD2 (5 bases each). V lost 5 bases, J lost 11 bases, and 17 bases lay in between. There are 13 residues in the CDR3. CDR1 is LNHDA and CDR2 is SQIVND in the germline V gene (reference sequence). The chain's CDR3 is CASSHTPGPLQYF. DNA of the CDR3: TGTGCCAGTAGTCATACCCCGGGACCCTTGCAGTATTTT. The entire variable domain, with the rest obtained from reference TRBV19 and TRBJ2-3, is as follows: DGGITQSPKYLFRKEGQNVTLSCEQNLNHDAMYWYRQDPGQGLRLIYYSQIVNDFQKGDIAEGYSVSREKKESFPLTVTSAQKNPTAFYLCASSHTPGPLQYFGPGTRLTVL.

This clonotype showed up just a few times. The V and J genes are TRBV6-5 and TRBJ1-6; 8 bases fit TRBD1. The CDR3 spans 14 residues. The V and J ends lost 4 bases and 7 bases, in that order; junction bases with no gene match: 3. CDR1 and CDR2 from the germline V gene are MNHEY and SVGAGI. CDR3 nucleotides: TGTGCCAGCAGTTTCGACAGGGGCAATTCACCCCTCCACTTT. This sequence encodes CASSFDRGNSPLHF.

This chain links TRBV12-3 or TRBV12-4 with TRBJ1-2, with D possibly being TRBD1 (5 bases). Between the trimmed V and J ends, which lost 4 bases and 2 bases, there was a span of 14 bases. CDR3 length: 15 residues. The CDR3, as DNA: TGTGCCAGCAGTTCTCCCCAGGGCCTCAACTATGGCTACACCTTC. Protein: CASSSPQGLNYGYTF.

The V gene is TRBV15, the J gene TRBJ2-3; D is tentatively TRBD1 or TRBD2 (5 bases each). The CDR3 is made up of 18 amino acids. Germline CDR1 reads LNHNV; CDR2 reads YYDKDF (reference sequence). V lost 4 bases and J 1 base, leaving 21 bases between the germline ends. The CDR3 DNA reads as TGTGCCACCAGCAACCCCCAAAGTGCCGGGGCTGGCACAGATACGCAGTATTTT. It specifies CATSNPQSAGAGTDTQYF.

V gene TRBV18 combines with J gene TRBJ2-7; D is uncertain. The V and J ends lost 3 bases and 5 bases respectively, with 11 bases between them. Germline V CDR1 and CDR2: KGHSH, LQKENI. CDR3 length: 13 amino acids. The CDR3 DNA sequence: TGTGCCAGCTCACCTCGATTGGAAGACGAGCAGTACGTC. This translates into CASSPRLEDEQYV.

The CDR3 protein is CASSKASAGQLSPKETQYF. DNA of the CDR3: TGTGCCAGCAGCAAAGCCTCGGCGGGACAACTAAGCCCTAAAGAGACCCAGTACTTC. V and J are TRBV21-1 and TRBJ2-5; the table's TRBD1 call for D was not verified on the DNA. TRBV21-1 is assigned pseudogene status. CDR3 length equals 19 residues.

The chain has TRBV5-6 and TRBJ1-1; no clear D. This CDR3 contains 15 residues. Germline lookup yields CDR1 SGHDT and CDR2 YYEEEE. Trimming left V 1 base short and J 0 bases short, with 10 bases between. The CDR3 nucleotides read TGTGCCAGCAGCTTGTCACCTGGGGTGAACACTGAAGCTTTCTTT. This encodes CASSLSPGVNTEAFF.

The rearrangement uses TRBV4-1 and TRBJ2-7; D ambiguous. Trimming pared 1 base from V and 0 bases from J, leaving 7 bases between. The germline V gene has CDR1 MGHRA and CDR2 YSYEKL. The CDR3 sequence is 14 residues long. The CDR3: CASSQVDDSYEQYF. The CDR3 DNA reads as TGCGCCAGCAGCCAAGTGGACGACTCCTACGAGCAGTACTTC.

The chain has TRBV15 and TRBJ1-1; tentative D call: TRBD1 (5 bases). Germline values: CDR1 LNHNV, CDR2 YYDKDF (reference sequence). Trimming shortened V by 0 bases and J by 1 base, and 9 bases separated the two germline ends. This CDR3 has 15 residues. The CDR3 bases are TGTGCCACCAGCAGAGAAAGGGGCACGAACACTGAAGCTTTCTTT. Protein sequence: CATSRERGTNTEAFF.

V gene TRBV9 combines with J gene TRBJ2-3, with D hard to call. CDR1 is SGDLS, CDR2 YYNGEE, per germline. V lost 0 bases, J lost 0 bases, and 20 bases lay in between. The CDR3 extends over 19 amino acids. CDR3 sequence (DNA): TGTGCCAGCAGCGTAGCCGTAGCCTTCGACGGCTCTAGCACAGATACGCAGTATTTT. It yields the protein CASSVAVAFDGSSTDTQYF.

The gene calls are TRBV18 and TRBJ2-7; no clear D gene. CDR1 and CDR2 from the germline V gene are KGHSH and LQKENI. The CDR3 has 12 residues. V was shortened by 0 bases and J by 5 bases, with 5 bases between the two germline ends. The CDR3 sequence is CASSPPGNEQYF. CDR3 sequence (DNA): TGTGCCAGCTCACCACCGGGGAACGAGCAGTACTTC.

This clonotype showed up just once. This chain links TRBV15 with TRBJ1-2; D may be TRBD1 (6 bases). Trimming pared 8 bases from V and 8 bases from J, leaving 18 bases between. CDR1 and CDR2 from the germline V gene are LNHNV and YYDKDF (reference sequence). This CDR3 has 13 residues. The DNA of the CDR3 is TGTGCCACCGCCTCACAGGGAGGCGTCGGCTACACCTTC. Protein sequence: CATASQGGVGYTF.

The chain links TRBV24-1 to TRBJ2-7; 7 bases match TRBD1. Germline CDR1 reads KGHDR; CDR2 reads SFDVKD. The CDR3 runs 15 residues. V was clipped by 4 bases and J by 1 base; unmatched bases: 6. This chain's CDR3 is CATSEWTGRSYEQYF. DNA of the CDR3: TGTGCCACCAGTGAATGGACAGGACGATCCTACGAGCAGTACTTC.

This clonotype occurred once. The genes are TRBV18 and TRBJ2-5; D remains unclear. This CDR3 has 11 amino acids. The V and J ends lost 6 bases and 5 bases respectively, with 7 bases between them. Germline V gives CDR1 KGHSH, CDR2 LQKENI. The DNA for the CDR3 is TGTGCCAGCTCCCGGTATGAGACCCAGTACTTC. Translation gives CASSRYETQYF.

J is TRBJ2-7 and V is TRBV7-2, with 8 bases identical to TRBD1. This CDR3 is built from 15 residues. The trim removed 2 bases at V and 2 bases at J, leaving 5 bases unmatched. Germline V gene data show CDR1 as SGHTA and CDR2 as FQGNSA. CDR3: CASSLTKQGAYEQYF. The CDR3 nucleotides read TGTGCCAGCAGCTTAACGAAACAGGGGGCCTACGAGCAGTACTTC.